This T cell receptor beta chain was retrieved from a study of blood T cell repertoires in COVID-19. Study as a whole: Acute and convalescent COVID-19 specimens originated in the United States, Italy and Spain. The analysed material was cDNA or gDNA that came from T cells, B-cell-depleted T cells, or PBMCs.

Authors' data handling: Amplification from reference gene primers served as the basis for estimated nucleated cell counts. Data came from immunoSEQ multiplex PCR; TCRdb stores just in-frame clones and leaves some out. The V and J calls and clone size were taken over from that table, and D and trimming were inferred from the DNA. The data show around 210,000 clones, 80% to 90% seen once. V was clipped by 4 bases and J by 1 base; unmatched bases: 9. CDR3 length: 18 amino acids. CDR1 and CDR2 (germline): LGHNT, FRNRAP. The sample consisted of peripheral blood. The clonotype was recovered from a human donor in a cohort sampled during active COVID-19. The chain recombines TRBV12-5 with TRBJ2-6, with 8 bases identical to TRBD1. The CDR3 DNA follows: TGTGCTAGTGGTTCCATGCAGGGGGCGGGATCTGGGGCCAACGTCCTGACTTTC. This gives the protein CASGSMQGAGSGANVLTF.